The clone carrying this TCR beta chain was found a few times. The data were taken from a study of blood T cells in healthy people across ages. With a J-beta primer mix and a sample-barcoded 5' primer, a second PCR ran about 6 to 11 cycles. TCRdb called the 5' RACE reads again in MiXCR, with one record for every CDR3 protein. The sample carries around 990,000 distinct CDR3 sequences, under 30% recorded once. The CDR3 covers 15 residues. Germline V lookup: CDR1 LGHDT, CDR2 YNNKEL (reference sequence). These data are also associated with another study on T cells of mothers and their children. Turning to that study: Six children and their three healthy Caucasian mothers were the donors.

This receptor was taken from a girl aged 2-10 years in good health. The V gene is TRBV3-1, the J gene TRBJ2-5, with TRBD2 matching 14 bases. The DNA end lines up better with TRBJ2-1; the J call may be wrong. The material sequenced was blood. The CDR3 bases are TGTGCCAGCAGCCAGGGGACTAGCGGGGGAAAGGACCAGTTCTTC. Translating it yields CASSQGTSGGKDQFF.